Listed here are 10 T cell receptor beta chains from one sample, sequenced in a study of response to subunit inactivated influenza vaccine. Using its own MiXCR run on the RT-PCR reads, TCRdb lists one record per CDR3 protein. The repertoire has more than 550,000 distinct CDR3 sequences, around 11% of them found once; the top ten carry 11%. The data also belong to a second study, concerning T cells expressing NK-cell markers. That report notes: The cDNA for TCR beta came from 5'RACE template switching with UMIs.

The specimen was PBMCs from blood, collected on the day of vaccination. Source of these receptors: a man aged 45-65 years who received an inactivated influenza vaccine.

This clonotype was counted between two and nine times. The chain carries TRBV18 and TRBJ1-1; tentative D call: TRBD1 (5 bases). This CDR3 has 13 amino acids. Looked up from germline, CDR1 is KGHSH and CDR2 is LQKENI. The V and J ends lost 3 bases and 5 bases respectively, with 10 bases between them. For the CDR3, the DNA is TGTGCCAGCTCACCTCAGGGTTGGACTGAAGCTTTCTTT. This translates into CASSPQGWTEAFF.

The sample holds a few counts of this clonotype. The genes are TRBV11-1 and TRBJ1-5; 7 bases line up with TRBD1. The germline V gene encodes CDR1 SGHAT and CDR2 FQDESV (reference sequence). Trimming removed 5 bases from V and 2 bases from J; junction bases left unmatched: 15. This CDR3 has 18 amino acids. CDR3 bases: TGTGCCAGCAGCAATGGACAGGCAGAAGGATACGGCAATCAGCCCCAGCATTTT. This codes for CASSNGQAEGYGNQPQHF.

This clonotype was seen repeatedly, ten times or more. V gene TRBV4-1 combines with J gene TRBJ2-4, with a tentative D call TRBD2 (6 bases). Trimming shortened V by 1 base and J by 0 bases, and 10 bases separated the two germline ends. The CDR3 consists of 16 residues. The germline gives CDR1 MGHRA, CDR2 YSYEKL. The CDR3 protein is CASSQGWGLAKNIQYF. In nucleotides, the CDR3 is TGCGCCAGCAGCCAAGGTTGGGGACTAGCCAAAAACATTCAGTACTTC.

Points on this clonotype: A much more abundant neighbour one base away suggests this may be a read error. The rearrangement links TRBV6-1 to TRBJ2-7; 10 bases are a match to TRBD1. Trimming took 6 bases from V and 3 from J; bases not matched to a gene: 2. Germline V CDR1 and CDR2: MNHNS, SASEGT. The CDR3 has 13 residues. The CDR3 spells CASRRTGGYEQYF. CDR3 bases: TGTGCCAGCAGACGGACAGGGGGCTACGAGCAGTACTTC.

The chain employs TRBV12-3 or TRBV12-4 and TRBJ2-1; no firm D call. V gave up 1 base and J gave up 0 bases, with 10 bases separating them. This CDR3 spans 16 amino acids. CDR3 amino acids: CASSLVQAPSYNEQFF. In DNA form, the CDR3 reads TGTGCCAGCAGTTTAGTTCAGGCTCCCTCCTACAATGAGCAGTTCTTC.

This chain links TRBV21-1 with TRBJ2-5; TRBD1, the table's D call, lacks a check against the DNA. TRBV21-1 is termed a pseudogene. This CDR3 is built from 16 residues. CDR3 coding DNA: TGTGCCAGCAGAATTTCTCTACGGGACGTACAAGAGACCCAGTACTTC. It translates to CASRISLRDVQETQYF.

This clonotype showed up just a few times. This chain connects TRBV24-1 to TRBJ2-1; TRBD1 agrees at 9 bases. CDR1 is KGHDR and CDR2 is SFDVKD in the germline V gene. The V and J ends lost 4 bases and 7 bases, in that order; junction bases with no gene match: 7. This CDR3 has 15 residues. CDR3 DNA: TGTGCCACCAGTGAGATTGGACAGGGGTGGAATGAGCAGTTCTTC. Protein: CATSEIGQGWNEQFF.

The chain links TRBV5-1 to TRBJ1-2, with 7 bases lining up with TRBD1. The V gene end was trimmed by 3 bases and the J gene end by 6 bases; junction bases not matched to a gene: 20. Germline CDR1 reads SGHRS; CDR2 reads YFSETQ. The CDR3 covers 18 residues. For the CDR3, the DNA is TGCGCCAGCAGCTCCACACTGTCGGTTGGAGGGGGCGCAGATGGCTACACCTTC. It translates to CASSSTLSVGGGADGYTF.

This sequence joins TRBV29-1 and TRBJ2-3; D possibly corresponds to TRBD2 (6 bases). CDR1 SQVTM and CDR2 ANQGSEA come from the germline V gene. The CDR3 spans 13 residues. In DNA, the CDR3 is TGCTGCACCTCGCGGGATCTCACAGATACGCAGTATTTT. This sequence encodes CCTSRDLTDTQYF.

CDR3 in amino acids: CSAPGTNRDYGYTF. The CDR3, as DNA: TGCAGTGCTCCCGGGACAAACCGTGACTATGGCTACACCTTC. The chain recombines TRBV20-1 with TRBJ1-2; D possibly corresponds to TRBD1 (6 bases). The CDR3 runs 14 residues. The V and J ends lost 5 bases and 3 bases respectively, with 16 bases between them. Per germline, CDR1 DFQATT and CDR2 SNEGSKA (reference sequence).